This TCR beta chain was sequenced in a study of shared clonotypes between healthy human individuals. The overall study: The study enrolled a couple of women and three men aged 18 to 49.

V was shortened by 0 bases and J by 7 bases, with 9 bases between the two germline ends. The CDR3 consists of 12 residues. Germline assignment: CDR1 GTSNPN and CDR2 SVGIG (reference sequence). This clone turned up a few times. Assay used: immunoSEQ multiplex PCR; TCRdb lists only in-frame clones, some missing. Among more than 2 million clones listed, around 95% were seen once. A CD45RA-negative memory subset and a CD45RA+ naive subset were separated from the CD4+ cells. The receptor was isolated from a man aged 18 to 35 in good health. This sequence joins TRBV30 and TRBJ1-1; D may be TRBD1 (6 bases). The material sequenced was naive CD4+ T cells sorted from blood. Sample subset: CD45RA+ positively selected. The CDR3 DNA reads TGTGCCTGGAGTGTACGGACAGTTGAAGCTTTCTTT. Its protein product is CAWSVRTVEAFF.